These T cell receptor beta chains were read from a single sample in a study of blood T cell repertoires in COVID-19. Sequencing used immunoSEQ multiplex PCR; TCRdb keeps in-frame clones, though not all of them. The profile shows some 270,000 clones, 75% to 90% of them singletons. The sequencing sample was made of peripheral blood. All receptors derive from a woman in her seventies with acute or convalescent COVID-19. The CDR3 runs from the conserved cysteine through the conserved F or W. Fields, in order: J gene, D gene, V gene, clone size, CDR3 protein, CDR3 DNA. D genes are given only for firm matches. Rows give clone size only sometimes, using once, few, many, or a class for an expanded clone.

j_gene: TRBJ2-5; d_gene: -; v_gene: TRBV2; abundance: few; CDR3aa: CASSDLGGETQYF; CDR3nt: TGTGCCAGCAGTGATTTAGGGGGAGAGACCCAGTACTTC
j_gene: TRBJ2-7; d_gene: -; v_gene: TRBV20-1; abundance: -; CDR3aa: CSASGPSSYEQYF; CDR3nt: TGCAGTGCTAGTGGCCCGAGCTCCTACGAGCAGTACTTC
j_gene: TRBJ2-2; d_gene: TRBD1; v_gene: TRBV18; abundance: -; CDR3aa: CASSLRQGSGELFF; CDR3nt: TGTGCCAGCTCATTACGACAGGGATCCGGGGAGCTGTTTTTT
j_gene: TRBJ1-4; d_gene: -; v_gene: TRBV19; abundance: -; CDR3aa: CASSPPGVLRDKLFF; CDR3nt: TGTGCCAGTAGTCCCCCCGGGGTCCTCAGAGACAAACTGTTTTTT
j_gene: TRBJ2-5; d_gene: TRBD2; v_gene: TRBV7-9; abundance: few; CDR3aa: CASSRPGLAGLQYF; CDR3nt: TGTGCCAGCAGCCGTCCGGGACTAGCGGGTTTGCAGTACTTC
j_gene: TRBJ1-1; d_gene: -; v_gene: TRBV5-1; abundance: -; CDR3aa: CASSLVRSRNTEAFF; CDR3nt: TGCGCCAGCAGCTTGGTCCGGTCCCGGAACACTGAAGCTTTCTTT
j_gene: TRBJ2-3; d_gene: TRBD2; v_gene: TRBV15; abundance: -; CDR3aa: CATGGLAGGIVTDTQYF; CDR3nt: TGTGCCACGGGAGGACTAGCGGGGGGTATAGTCACAGATACGCAGTATTTT
j_gene: TRBJ1-5; d_gene: -; v_gene: TRBV20-1; abundance: few; CDR3aa: CSVGGDQPQHF; CDR3nt: TGCAGTGTTGGAGGGGATCAGCCCCAGCATTTT
j_gene: TRBJ1-6; d_gene: -; v_gene: TRBV2; abundance: -; CDR3aa: CASRGGPNRDNSPLHF; CDR3nt: TGTGCCAGCAGGGGGGGACCAAACCGGGACAATTCACCCCTCCACTTT
j_gene: TRBJ1-5; d_gene: TRBD1; v_gene: TRBV10-3; abundance: -; CDR3aa: CAISVEDRGQPQHF; CDR3nt: TGTGCCATCAGTGTGGAGGACAGGGGACAGCCCCAGCATTTT
j_gene: TRBJ1-2; d_gene: -; v_gene: TRBV2; abundance: -; CDR3aa: CASSVGPKGYTF; CDR3nt: TGTGCCAGCAGTGTCGGTCCCAAAGGCTACACCTTC
j_gene: TRBJ2-1; d_gene: -; v_gene: TRBV5-1; abundance: -; CDR3aa: CASSRSTNGYNEQFF; CDR3nt: TGCGCCAGCAGCCGAAGCACTAACGGATACAATGAGCAGTTCTTC
j_gene: TRBJ1-5; d_gene: -; v_gene: TRBV19; abundance: -; CDR3aa: CASTRGNSNQPQHF; CDR3nt: TGTGCCAGTACCCGAGGAAATAGCAATCAGCCCCAGCATTTT
j_gene: TRBJ1-6; d_gene: TRBD1; v_gene: TRBV19; abundance: -; CDR3aa: CASSILTGTGRNSPLHF; CDR3nt: TGTGCCAGTAGTATCTTAACCGGGACAGGGCGAAATTCACCCCTCCACTTT
j_gene: TRBJ2-1; d_gene: -; v_gene: TRBV6-5; abundance: -; CDR3aa: CASSSRRSSYNEQFF; CDR3nt: TGTGCCAGCAGTTCCCGTAGGAGCTCCTACAATGAGCAGTTCTTC
j_gene: TRBJ2-6; d_gene: TRBD1; v_gene: TRBV19; abundance: once; CDR3aa: CASSIQGASGANVLTF; CDR3nt: TGTGCCAGTAGTATCCAGGGGGCCTCTGGGGCCAACGTCCTGACTTTC
j_gene: TRBJ2-1; d_gene: -; v_gene: TRBV9; abundance: -; CDR3aa: CASSATGLAKGEQFF; CDR3nt: TGTGCCAGCAGCGCCACTGGACTGGCAAAGGGTGAGCAGTTCTTC
j_gene: TRBJ2-3; d_gene: TRBD2; v_gene: TRBV9; abundance: -; CDR3aa: CASSVRSGGVDTQYF; CDR3nt: TGTGCCAGCAGCGTACGGAGCGGGGGTGTAGATACGCAGTATTTT
j_gene: TRBJ2-5; d_gene: TRBD1; v_gene: TRBV6-5; abundance: -; CDR3aa: CASSLDRELASTQYF; CDR3nt: TGTGCCAGTTCGCTGGACAGGGAGCTAGCCTCGACCCAGTACTTC
j_gene: TRBJ2-4; d_gene: TRBD2; v_gene: TRBV28; abundance: once; CDR3aa: CASSSPREGNIQYF; CDR3nt: TGTGCCAGCAGTTCCCCCAGGGAGGGGAACATTCAGTACTTC
j_gene: TRBJ1-3; d_gene: -; v_gene: TRBV10-3; abundance: -; CDR3aa: CAISDSNSGNTIYF; CDR3nt: TGTGCCATCTCGGACTCCAACTCTGGAAACACCATATATTTT
j_gene: TRBJ1-1; d_gene: -; v_gene: TRBV2; abundance: once; CDR3aa: CASKEGPAGAFF; CDR3nt: TGTGCCAGCAAGGAGGGGCCCGCCGGAGCTTTCTTT
j_gene: TRBJ1-3; d_gene: -; v_gene: TRBV12-3/TRBV12-4; abundance: -; CDR3aa: CASSLTVGNTIYF; CDR3nt: TGTGCCAGCAGTCTGACAGTTGGAAACACCATATATTTT
j_gene: TRBJ1-3; d_gene: -; v_gene: TRBV2; abundance: -; CDR3aa: CAKSQGPGNTIYF; CDR3nt: TGTGCCAAGTCACAGGGCCCCGGAAACACCATATATTTT
j_gene: TRBJ1-6; d_gene: TRBD1; v_gene: TRBV6-6; abundance: -; CDR3aa: CASSSTGEDSPLHF; CDR3nt: TGTGCCAGCAGTTCGACAGGGGAGGATTCACCCCTCCACTTT
j_gene: TRBJ2-7; d_gene: -; v_gene: TRBV3-1/TRBV3-2; abundance: -; CDR3aa: CASSLRDTLYQQYF; CDR3nt: TGTGCCAGCAGCCTCCGGGACACCCTCTACCAGCAGTACTTC
j_gene: TRBJ2-2; d_gene: TRBD1; v_gene: TRBV9; abundance: -; CDR3aa: CASSLTGATGELFF; CDR3nt: TGTGCCAGCAGCTTGACAGGGGCTACCGGGGAGCTGTTTTTT